Following are 12 T cell receptor beta chains from one sample sequenced in a study of T cell responses to AZD1222 COVID-19 vaccine. The assay was immunoSEQ multiplex PCR, and TCRdb's table has in-frame clones only and misses some. This repertoire shows under 120,000 clones, around 90% found once; its top ten account for under 2.5%. Sequenced material: peripheral blood, taken 28 days after the second AZD1222 dose. The receptors originated from an adult who received the AZD1222 COVID-19 vaccine.

The genes are TRBV25-1 and TRBJ1-6, with 7 bases identical to TRBD1. CDR3 length: 14 residues. Germline V gene lookup returns CDR1 MGHDK and CDR2 SYGVNS. After removal of 4 bases from V and 8 bases from J, the junction contained 5 bases not matched to a gene. The DNA for the CDR3 is TGTGCCAGCAGTGGACAGGGATCTCATTCACCCCTCCACTTT. Translated, it gives CASSGQGSHSPLHF.

This chain joins TRBV14 and TRBJ1-2, with 7 positions matching TRBD1. J gave up 4 bases and V 4 bases, and 6 bases lay outside the gene matches. CDR3 length equals 14 residues. Germline V CDR1 and CDR2: SGHDN, FVKESK. The CDR3 region is CASSPQQGTYGYTF. CDR3 nucleotide sequence: TGTGCCAGCAGCCCACAACAGGGGACCTATGGCTACACCTTC.

V usage is TRBV5-4 and J usage is TRBJ1-2; 7 bases match TRBD1. CDR3 length: 15 amino acids. V was pared by 3 bases and J by 3 bases, with 8 bases of the junction left unmatched. CDR1 is SGHNT, CDR2 YYREEE, per germline (reference sequence). CDR3 region: CASSSQGVGYYGYTF. The CDR3 nucleotides are TGTGCCAGCAGCTCTCAGGGGGTGGGGTACTATGGCTACACCTTC.

The chain links TRBV5-6 to TRBJ2-7, with TRBD2 matching 12 bases. CDR3 size: 17 residues. V trimming: 3 bases; J trimming: 4 bases; junction bases outside the gene matches: 11. CDR1 is SGHDT and CDR2 is YYEEEE in the germline V gene. CDR3 bases: TGTGCCAGCAGCTCCAAAACTAGCGGGAGGTTTCGGTACGAGCAGTACTTC. This translates into CASSSKTSGRFRYEQYF.

The chain joins TRBV3-1 (or the pseudogene TRBV3-2) to TRBJ2-7; tentatively, D is TRBD2 (5 bases). The CDR3 contains 13 residues. Germline lookup yields CDR1 LGHDT and CDR2 YNNKEL (reference sequence). The V end lost 4 bases, the J end lost 5 bases, and 12 bases lay between the germline ends. CDR3 bases: TGTGCCAGCAGCCTCCGGGGTAGCGACGAGCAGTACTTC. Translating it yields CASSLRGSDEQYF.

The chain links TRBV6-2 or TRBV6-3 to TRBJ2-1, with 7 bases that match TRBD2. This CDR3 has 14 residues. The junction had 8 bases not matched to a gene; V was cut back by 6 bases and J by 6 bases. The germline V gene has CDR1 MNHEY and CDR2 SVGEGT. CDR3 sequence: CASSDPSGTNEQFF. The DNA of the CDR3 is TGTGCCAGCAGCGACCCCAGCGGGACCAATGAGCAGTTCTTC.

The V call is TRBV11-3, the J call TRBJ2-3; 11 bases align to TRBD2. The CDR3 has 15 residues. Germline trimming cut 5 bases from V and 1 base from J; bases unmatched to any gene: 2. CDR1 SGHNT and CDR2 YENEEA come from the germline V gene. The CDR3 region has the DNA TGTGCCAGCAGCGTGACTAGCGGGGGCACAGATACGCAGTATTTT. As protein: CASSVTSGGTDTQYF.

The chain is built from TRBV28 and TRBJ2-7; 7 bases line up with TRBD1. The V and J ends lost 4 bases and 3 bases, in that order; junction bases with no gene match: 9. Germline V gene lookup returns CDR1 MDHEN and CDR2 SYDVKM. The CDR3 is 15 amino acids. Written as DNA, the CDR3 is TGTGCCAGCAGTTGGCCGTTGGGACAGTACTACGAGCAGTACTTC. Its translation is CASSWPLGQYYEQYF.

The chain combines TRBV7-2 with TRBJ2-7; TRBD2 aligns across 14 bases. The V gene end was trimmed by 4 bases and the J gene end by 6 bases; junction bases not matched to a gene: 8. This CDR3 comprises 16 residues. The germline V gene encodes CDR1 SGHTA and CDR2 FQGNSA. CDR3 in amino acids: CASSSDTGTSGSEQYF. As DNA, the CDR3 is TGTGCCAGCAGCTCGGATACCGGGACTAGCGGGAGCGAGCAGTACTTC.

The V call is TRBV19, the J call TRBJ1-2, with 7 bases fitting TRBD1. This CDR3 is built from 16 residues. The germline CDR1 and CDR2 sequences are LNHDA and SQIVND (reference sequence). V shed 1 base, J shed 0 bases, and the junction held 5 bases outside the gene matches. CDR3 DNA sequence: TGTGCCAGTAGTATAGTTGGGGACAGCTCTAACTATGGCTACACCTTC. Protein: CASSIVGDSSNYGYTF.

The J gene is TRBJ2-3, the V gene TRBV5-1; D may be TRBD1 (6 bases). The CDR3 consists of 13 residues. Germline CDR1 and CDR2: SGHRS and YFSETQ. The germline V and J ends were trimmed by 7 bases and 1 base, with 10 bases remaining between them. This chain's CDR3 is CASGQGRTDTQYF. In nucleotides, the CDR3 is TGCGCCAGCGGCCAGGGGCGCACAGATACGCAGTATTTT.

The chain carries TRBV19 and TRBJ1-5, with TRBD1 identical over 7 bases. The J segment lost 0 bases and the V segment lost 5 bases, leaving 4 bases of the junction unmatched. Germline values: CDR1 LNHDA, CDR2 SQIVND (reference sequence). This CDR3 contains 15 residues. CDR3 in amino acids: CASSQTGISNQPQHF. The CDR3 DNA is TGTGCCAGTAGTCAGACAGGGATTAGCAATCAGCCCCAGCATTTT.